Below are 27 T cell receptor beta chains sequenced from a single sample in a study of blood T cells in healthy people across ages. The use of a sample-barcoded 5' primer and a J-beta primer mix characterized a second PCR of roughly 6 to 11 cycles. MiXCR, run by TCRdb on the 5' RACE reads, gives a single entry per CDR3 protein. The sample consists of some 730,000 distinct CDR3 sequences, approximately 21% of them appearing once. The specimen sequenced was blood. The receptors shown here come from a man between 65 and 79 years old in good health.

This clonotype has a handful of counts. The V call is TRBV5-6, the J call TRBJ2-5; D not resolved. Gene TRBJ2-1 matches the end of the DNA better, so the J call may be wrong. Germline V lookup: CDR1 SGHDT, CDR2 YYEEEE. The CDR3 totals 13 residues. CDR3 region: CASSLTTLDEQFF. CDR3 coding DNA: TGTGCCAGCAGCCTTACTACTCTTGATGAGCAGTTCTTC.

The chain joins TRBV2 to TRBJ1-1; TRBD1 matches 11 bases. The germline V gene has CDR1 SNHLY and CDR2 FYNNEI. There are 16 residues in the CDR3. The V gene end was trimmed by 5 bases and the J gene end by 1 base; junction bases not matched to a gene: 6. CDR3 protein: CASSRTGGVGNTEAFF. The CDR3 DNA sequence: TGTGCCAGCAGTCGGACAGGGGGCGTGGGGAACACTGAAGCTTTCTTT.

The CDR3 region is CASSPHGVLQETQYF. The CDR3 DNA reads TGTGCCAGCAGCCCCCACGGAGTTTTGCAAGAGACCCAGTACTTC. The chain has TRBV14 and TRBJ2-5; D gene uncertain. CDR1 and CDR2 from the germline V gene are SGHDN and FVKESK. There are 15 residues in the CDR3. Trimming removed 4 bases at V and 2 bases at J, with 14 bases between. Filled out from reference TRBV14 and TRBJ2-5, the complete variable domain reads EAGVTQFPSHSVIEKGQTVTLRCDPISGHDNLYWYRRVMGKEIKFLLHFVKESKQDESGMPNNRFLAERTGGTYSTLKVQPAELEDSGVYFCASSPHGVLQETQYFGPGTRLLVL.

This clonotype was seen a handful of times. The CDR3 DNA reads TGTGCCATCAGTCACCTTTACAATGAGCAGTTCTTC. It codes for CAISHLYNEQFF. The gene calls are TRBV10-3 and TRBJ2-1; D gene ambiguous. The CDR3 is made up of 12 amino acids. Deletions cut 5 bases from V and 4 bases from J, with 6 bases between. Germline CDR1 is ENHRY and CDR2 is SYGVKD.

The CDR3: CSAGRGGGNQPQHF. CDR3 coding DNA: TGCAGTGCTGGCCGTGGGGGTGGCAATCAGCCCCAGCATTTT. The chain is built from TRBV20-1 and TRBJ1-5; possibly TRBD1 for D (5 bases). The ends were cut back, 5 bases at V and 2 bases at J, with 13 bases in the middle. Germline V gives CDR1 DFQATT, CDR2 SNEGSKA (reference sequence). The CDR3 spans 14 residues.

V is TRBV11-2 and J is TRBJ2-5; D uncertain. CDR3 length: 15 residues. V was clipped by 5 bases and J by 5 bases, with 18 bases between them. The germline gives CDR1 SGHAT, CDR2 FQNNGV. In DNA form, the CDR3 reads TGTGCCAGCAGCCCCCCGGGCAGGAGAACTGAGACCCAGTACTTC. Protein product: CASSPPGRRTETQYF.

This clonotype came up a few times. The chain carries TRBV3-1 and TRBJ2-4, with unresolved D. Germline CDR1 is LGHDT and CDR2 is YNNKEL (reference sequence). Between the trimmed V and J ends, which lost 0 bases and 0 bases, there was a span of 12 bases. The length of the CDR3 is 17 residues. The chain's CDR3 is CASSQEDRRLAKNIQYF. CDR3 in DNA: TGTGCCAGCAGCCAAGAGGATCGTCGTTTAGCCAAAAACATTCAGTACTTC.

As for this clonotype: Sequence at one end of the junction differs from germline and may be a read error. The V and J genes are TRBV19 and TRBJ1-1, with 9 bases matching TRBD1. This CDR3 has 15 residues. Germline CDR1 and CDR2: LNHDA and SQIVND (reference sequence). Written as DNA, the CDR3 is TGTGCCAGTAGTCCACAGACAGGGGGGATCACTGCAGCTTTCTTT. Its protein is CASSPQTGGITAAFF.

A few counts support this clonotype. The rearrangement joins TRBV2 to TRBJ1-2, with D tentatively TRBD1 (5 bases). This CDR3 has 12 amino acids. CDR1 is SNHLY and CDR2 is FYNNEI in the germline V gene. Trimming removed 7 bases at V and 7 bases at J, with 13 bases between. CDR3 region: CASIPGPGGYTF. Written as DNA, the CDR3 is TGTGCCAGCATTCCGGGGCCGGGTGGCTACACCTTC.

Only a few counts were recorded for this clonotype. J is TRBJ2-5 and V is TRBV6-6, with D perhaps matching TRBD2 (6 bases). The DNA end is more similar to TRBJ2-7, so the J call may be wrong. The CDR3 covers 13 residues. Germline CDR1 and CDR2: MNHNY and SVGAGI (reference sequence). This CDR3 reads CASSQDYANEQYF. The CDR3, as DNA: TGTGCCAGCAGTCAGGACTATGCCAACGAGCAGTACTTC.

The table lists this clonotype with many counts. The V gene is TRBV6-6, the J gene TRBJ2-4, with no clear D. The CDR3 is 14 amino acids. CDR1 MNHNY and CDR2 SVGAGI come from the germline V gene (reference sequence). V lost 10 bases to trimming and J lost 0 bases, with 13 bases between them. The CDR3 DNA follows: TGTGCCACTGGTGGGGTCGAAGCCAAAAACATTCAGTACTTC. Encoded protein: CATGGVEAKNIQYF.

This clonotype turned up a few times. The CDR3: CASSFWANYGYTF. CDR3 bases: TGTGCCAGCAGCTTTTGGGCTAACTATGGCTACACCTTC. The chain combines TRBV7-8 with TRBJ1-2; D uncertain. Trimming removed 3 bases at V and 0 bases at J, with 5 bases between. The CDR3 covers 13 residues. Germline CDR1 SGHVS, CDR2 FQNEAQ.

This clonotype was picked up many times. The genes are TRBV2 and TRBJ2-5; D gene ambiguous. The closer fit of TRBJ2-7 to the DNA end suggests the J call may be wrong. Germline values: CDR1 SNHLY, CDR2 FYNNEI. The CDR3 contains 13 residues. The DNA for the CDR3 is TGTGCCAGCAGTGGTACTTTCTCCTACGAGCAGTACTTC. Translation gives CASSGTFSYEQYF.

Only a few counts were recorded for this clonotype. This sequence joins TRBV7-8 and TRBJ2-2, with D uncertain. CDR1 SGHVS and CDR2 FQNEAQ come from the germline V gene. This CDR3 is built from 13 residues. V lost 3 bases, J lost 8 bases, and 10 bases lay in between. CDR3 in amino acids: CASSLGTFGELFF. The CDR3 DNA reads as TGTGCCAGCAGCTTGGGTACTTTTGGGGAGCTGTTTTTT.

The CDR3 loop is CASSLAPLGGGYQETQYF. The CDR3 DNA sequence: TGTGCCAGCAGTTTAGCCCCCTTGGGCGGGGGGTACCAAGAGACCCAGTACTTC. The V and J genes are TRBV28 and TRBJ2-5, with 8 bases fitting TRBD2. V was pared by 2 bases and J by 0 bases, with 11 bases of the junction left unmatched. CDR1 and CDR2 from the germline V gene are MDHEN and SYDVKM. CDR3 size: 18 residues.

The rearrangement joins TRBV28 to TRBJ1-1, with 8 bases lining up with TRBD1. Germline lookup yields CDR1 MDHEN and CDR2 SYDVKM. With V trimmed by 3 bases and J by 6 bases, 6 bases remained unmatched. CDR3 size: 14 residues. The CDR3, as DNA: TGTGCCAGCAGTTTGACAGGGGAGTGGGCTGAAGCTTTCTTT. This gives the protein CASSLTGEWAEAFF.

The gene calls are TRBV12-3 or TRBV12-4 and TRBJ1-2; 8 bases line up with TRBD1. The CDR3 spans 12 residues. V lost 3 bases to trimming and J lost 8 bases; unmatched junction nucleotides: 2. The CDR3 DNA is TGTGCCAGCAGTTTGACAGGGGCGGGCTACACCTTC. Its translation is CASSLTGAGYTF.

CDR3 protein: CASSQPAGGNTGELFF. Here the CDR3 DNA reads TGTGCCAGCAGTCAGCCGGCAGGGGGAAACACCGGGGAGCTGTTTTTT. The genes are TRBV7-9 and TRBJ2-2; 7 bases map to TRBD1. With V trimmed by 6 bases and J by 2 bases, 9 bases remained unmatched. From germline, CDR1 is SEHNR and CDR2 FQNEAQ (reference sequence). The CDR3 covers 16 residues. The full variable domain, rest sourced from reference TRBV7-9 and TRBJ2-2, is DTGVSQNPRHKITKRGQNVTFRCDPISEHNRLYWYRQTLGQGPEFLTYFQNEAQLEKSRLLSDRFSAERPKGSFSTLEIQRTEQGDSAMYLCASSQPAGGNTGELFFGEGSRLTVL.

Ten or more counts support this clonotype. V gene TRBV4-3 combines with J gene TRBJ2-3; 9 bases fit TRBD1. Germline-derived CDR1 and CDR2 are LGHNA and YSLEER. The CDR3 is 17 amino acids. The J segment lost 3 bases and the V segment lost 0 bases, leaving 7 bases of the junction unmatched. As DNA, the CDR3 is TGCGCCAGCAGCCAAGATAGGAACAGGGGGCCGACAGATACGCAGTATTTT. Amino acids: CASSQDRNRGPTDTQYF.

CDR3 bases: TGCGCCAGCAGCTTGGCCACGGGGGATCAAGAGACCCAGTACTTC. Amino acids: CASSLATGDQETQYF. The gene calls are TRBV5-1 and TRBJ2-5; TRBD2 might be the D (6 bases). Trimming took 0 bases from V and 2 from J, leaving 11 bases between them. From germline, CDR1 is SGHRS and CDR2 YFSETQ. The CDR3 has 15 residues. The full variable domain, completed using reference TRBV5-1 and TRBJ2-5, is KAGVTQTPRYLIKTRGQQVTLSCSPISGHRSVSWYQQTPGQGLQFLFEYFSETQRNKGNFPGRFSGRQFSNSRSEMNVSTLELGDSALYLCASSLATGDQETQYFGPGTRLLVL.

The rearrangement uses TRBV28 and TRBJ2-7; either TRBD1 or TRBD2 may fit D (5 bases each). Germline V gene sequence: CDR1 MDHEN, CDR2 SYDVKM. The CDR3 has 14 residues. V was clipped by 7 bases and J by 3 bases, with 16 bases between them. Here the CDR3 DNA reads TGTGCCAGCACCTCCGGGACGGTCCTCTACGAGCAGTACTTC. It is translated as CASTSGTVLYEQYF.

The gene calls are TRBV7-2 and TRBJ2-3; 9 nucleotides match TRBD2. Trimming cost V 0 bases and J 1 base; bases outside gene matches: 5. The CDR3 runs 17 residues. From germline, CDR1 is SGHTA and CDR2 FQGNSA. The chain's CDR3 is CASSLAIAGARTDTQYF. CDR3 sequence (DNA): TGTGCCAGCAGCTTAGCGATAGCGGGAGCCCGCACAGATACGCAGTATTTT.

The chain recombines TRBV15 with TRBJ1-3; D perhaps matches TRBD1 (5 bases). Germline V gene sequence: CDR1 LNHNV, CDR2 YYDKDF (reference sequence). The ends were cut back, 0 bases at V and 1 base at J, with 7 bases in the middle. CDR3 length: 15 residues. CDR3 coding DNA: TGTGCCACCAGCAGAGATGGGACGTCTGGAAACACCATATATTTT. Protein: CATSRDGTSGNTIYF. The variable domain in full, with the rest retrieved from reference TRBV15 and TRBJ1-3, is DAMVIQNPRYQVTQFGKPVTLSCSQTLNHNVMYWYQQKSSQAPKLLFHYYDKDFNNEADTPDNFQSRRPNTSFCFLDIRSPGLGDTAMYLCATSRDGTSGNTIYFGEGSWLTVV.

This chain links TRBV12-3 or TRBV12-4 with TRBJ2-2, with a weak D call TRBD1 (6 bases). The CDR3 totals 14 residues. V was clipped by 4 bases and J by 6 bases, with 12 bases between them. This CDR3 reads CASSWRTVAGELFF. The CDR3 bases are TGTGCCAGCAGTTGGCGGACAGTGGCCGGGGAGCTGTTTTTT.

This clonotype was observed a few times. The CDR3 DNA reads as TGTGCCAGCAGTTTAAGGACTAGAGGCACAGATACGCAGTATTTT. Protein sequence: CASSLRTRGTDTQYF. The chain has TRBV12-3 or TRBV12-4 and TRBJ2-3, with 7 bases aligning to TRBD2. The CDR3 runs to 15 residues. V was clipped by 2 bases and J by 1 base; unmatched bases: 3.

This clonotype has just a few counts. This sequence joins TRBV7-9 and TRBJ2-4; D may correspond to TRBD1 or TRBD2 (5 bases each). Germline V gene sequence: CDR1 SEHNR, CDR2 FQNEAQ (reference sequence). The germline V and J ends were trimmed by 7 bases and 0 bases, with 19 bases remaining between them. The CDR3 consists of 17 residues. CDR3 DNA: TGTGCCAGCACCCTCGGGGTAGGGGATCTAGCCAAAAACATTCAGTACTTC. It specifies CASTLGVGDLAKNIQYF.

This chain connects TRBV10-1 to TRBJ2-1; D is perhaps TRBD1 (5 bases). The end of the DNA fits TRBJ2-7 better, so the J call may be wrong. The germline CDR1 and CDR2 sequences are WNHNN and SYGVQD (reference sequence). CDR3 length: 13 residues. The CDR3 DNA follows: TGCGCCAGCAGTGAGCCAGGCCAGGGCGAGCAGTACTTC. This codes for CASSEPGQGEQYF.